This paragraph reports one TCR beta chain. These data originate in a study of PD-L1 blockade in urothelial cancer. The overall study: Blood samples contained a median roughly 150,000 T cells.

The CDR3 consists of 13 residues. Between the trimmed V and J ends, which lost 4 bases and 6 bases, there was a span of 13 bases. TCRdb's copy holds only in-frame clones and misses some; the assay was immunoSEQ multiplex PCR. The data hold tens of thousands of clones, with around 85% observed a single time. Described time point: peripheral blood 6 weeks after treatment start. The V call is TRBV5-3, the J call TRBJ1-2; D possibly corresponds to TRBD1 (6 bases). TRBV5-3 carries the ORF label, with uncertain function. The receptor was derived from a man aged 60 to 75 with urothelial cancer. Sequenced here: PBMCs, sampled around atezolizumab (anti-PD-L1) treatment. DNA for the CDR3: TGTGCCAGAAGCCTCGACAGGAGCGATGGCTACACCTTC. Translating it yields CARSLDRSDGYTF.